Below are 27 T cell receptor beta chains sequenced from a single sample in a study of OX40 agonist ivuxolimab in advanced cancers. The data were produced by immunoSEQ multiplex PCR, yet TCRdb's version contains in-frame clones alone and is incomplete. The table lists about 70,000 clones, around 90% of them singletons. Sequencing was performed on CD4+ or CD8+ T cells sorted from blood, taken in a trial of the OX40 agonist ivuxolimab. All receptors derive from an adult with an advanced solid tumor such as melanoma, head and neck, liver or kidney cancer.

The CDR3: CASSSSGTASNQPQHF. The CDR3 DNA follows: TGTGCCAGCTCATCATCCGGGACCGCTAGCAATCAGCCCCAGCATTTT. The V gene is TRBV18, the J gene TRBJ1-5; TRBD1 is a possible D gene (5 bases). This CDR3 has 16 residues. Germline values: CDR1 KGHSH, CDR2 LQKENI. V lost 5 bases to trimming and J lost 0 bases, with 14 bases between them.

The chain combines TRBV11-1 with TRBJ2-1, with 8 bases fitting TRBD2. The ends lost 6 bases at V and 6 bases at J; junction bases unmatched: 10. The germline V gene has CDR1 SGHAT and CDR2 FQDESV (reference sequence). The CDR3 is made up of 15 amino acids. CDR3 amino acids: CASRPLTGGGNEQFF. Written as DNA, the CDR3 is TGTGCCAGCAGGCCCCTTACCGGGGGGGGCAATGAGCAGTTCTTC.

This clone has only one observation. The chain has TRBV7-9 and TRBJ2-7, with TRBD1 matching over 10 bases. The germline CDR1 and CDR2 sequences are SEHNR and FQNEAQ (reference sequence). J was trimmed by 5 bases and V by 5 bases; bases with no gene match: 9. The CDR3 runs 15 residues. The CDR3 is CASSRAGTGVHEQYF. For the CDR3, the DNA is TGTGCCAGCAGCCGCGCGGGGACAGGGGTCCACGAGCAGTACTTC.

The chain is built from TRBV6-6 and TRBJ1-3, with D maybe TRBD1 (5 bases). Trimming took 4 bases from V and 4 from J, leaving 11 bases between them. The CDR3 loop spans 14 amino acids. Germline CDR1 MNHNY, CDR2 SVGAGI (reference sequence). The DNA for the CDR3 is TGTGCCAGCAGTTCCGAGGGGTTGGGAAACACCATATATTTT. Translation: CASSSEGLGNTIYF.

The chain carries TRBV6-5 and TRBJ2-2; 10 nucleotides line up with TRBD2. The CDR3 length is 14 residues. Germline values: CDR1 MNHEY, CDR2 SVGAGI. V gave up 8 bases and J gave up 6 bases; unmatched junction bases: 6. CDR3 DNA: TGTGCCAGCTCTGAAGCGGGGGGGCCCGGGGAGCTGTTTTTT. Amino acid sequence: CASSEAGGPGELFF.

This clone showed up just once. CDR3 loop: CASSLETGAPFF. The DNA of the CDR3 is TGTGCCAGCAGCTTAGAGACAGGGGCACCGTTCTTC. The V call is TRBV7-2, the J call TRBJ2-1; 8 bases map to TRBD1. V lost 1 base, J lost 15 bases, and 5 bases stayed unmatched. Germline lookup yields CDR1 SGHTA and CDR2 FQGNSA. The CDR3 contains 12 residues. The whole variable domain, remainder taken from reference TRBV7-2 and TRBJ2-1, is GAGVSQSPSNKVTEKGKDVELRCDPISGHTALYWYRQSLGQGLEFLIYFQGNSAPDKSGLPSDRFSAERTGGSVSTLTIQRTQQEDSAVYLCASSLETGAPFFGPGTRLTVL.

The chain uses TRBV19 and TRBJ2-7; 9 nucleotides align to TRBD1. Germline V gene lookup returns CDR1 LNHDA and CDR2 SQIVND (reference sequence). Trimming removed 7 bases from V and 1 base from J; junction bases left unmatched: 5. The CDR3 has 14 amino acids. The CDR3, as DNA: TGTGCCAGTACCCCCGGGACAGGGTCCTACGAGCAGTACTTC. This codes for CASTPGTGSYEQYF.

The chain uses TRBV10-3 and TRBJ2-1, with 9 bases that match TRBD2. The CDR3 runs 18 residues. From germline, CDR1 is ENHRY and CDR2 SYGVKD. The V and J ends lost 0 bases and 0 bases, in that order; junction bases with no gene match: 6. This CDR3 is CAISESSGRPSSYNEQFF. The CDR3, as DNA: TGTGCCATCAGTGAGTCGAGCGGGAGGCCAAGCTCCTACAATGAGCAGTTCTTC.

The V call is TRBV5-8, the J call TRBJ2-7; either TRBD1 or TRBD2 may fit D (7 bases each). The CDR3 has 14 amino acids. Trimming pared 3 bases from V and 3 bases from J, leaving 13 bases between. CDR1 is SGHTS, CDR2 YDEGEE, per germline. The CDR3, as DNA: TGTGCCAGCAGCTGGGAGGGGGCCATCTACGAGCAGTACTTC. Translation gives CASSWEGAIYEQYF.

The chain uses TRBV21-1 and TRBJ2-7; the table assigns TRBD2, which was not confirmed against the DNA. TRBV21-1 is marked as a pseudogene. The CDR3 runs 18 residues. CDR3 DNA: TGTGCCAGCAGAAAGCAAGGAGGGCTAGCGGGGGGTTCCTACGAGCAGTACTTC. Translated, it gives CASRKQGGLAGGSYEQYF.

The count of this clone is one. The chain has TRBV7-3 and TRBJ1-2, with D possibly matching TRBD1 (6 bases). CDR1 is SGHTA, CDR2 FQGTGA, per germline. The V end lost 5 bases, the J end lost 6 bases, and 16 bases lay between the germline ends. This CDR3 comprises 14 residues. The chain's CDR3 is CASSPQGWTDGYTF. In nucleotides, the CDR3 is TGTGCCAGCAGCCCCCAGGGGTGGACGGATGGCTACACCTTC.

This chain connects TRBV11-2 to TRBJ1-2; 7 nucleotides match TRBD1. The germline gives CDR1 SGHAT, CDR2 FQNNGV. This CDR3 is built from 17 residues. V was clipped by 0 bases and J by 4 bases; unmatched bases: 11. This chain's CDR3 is CASSLDLWQGGVYGYTF. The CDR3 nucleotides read TGTGCCAGCAGCTTAGATCTTTGGCAGGGGGGGGTCTATGGCTACACCTTC.

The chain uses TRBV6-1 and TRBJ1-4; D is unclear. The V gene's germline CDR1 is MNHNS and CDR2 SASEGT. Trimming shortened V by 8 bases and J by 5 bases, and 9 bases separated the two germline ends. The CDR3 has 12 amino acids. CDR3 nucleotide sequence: TGTGCCAGCTACAGTCCAAATGAAAAACTGTTTTTT. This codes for CASYSPNEKLFF.

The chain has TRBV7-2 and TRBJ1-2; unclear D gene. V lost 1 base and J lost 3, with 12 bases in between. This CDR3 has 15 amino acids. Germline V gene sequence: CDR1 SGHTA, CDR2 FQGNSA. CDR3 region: CASSLGRRTHYGYTF. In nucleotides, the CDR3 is TGTGCCAGCAGCTTAGGACGGAGGACTCACTATGGCTACACCTTC.

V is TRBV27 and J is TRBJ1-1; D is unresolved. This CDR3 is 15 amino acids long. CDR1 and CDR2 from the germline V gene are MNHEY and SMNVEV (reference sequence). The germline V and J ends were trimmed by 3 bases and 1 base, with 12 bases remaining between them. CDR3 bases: TGTGCCAGCAGTTTCCTTCGTGGCAAGAACACTGAAGCTTTCTTT. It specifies CASSFLRGKNTEAFF.

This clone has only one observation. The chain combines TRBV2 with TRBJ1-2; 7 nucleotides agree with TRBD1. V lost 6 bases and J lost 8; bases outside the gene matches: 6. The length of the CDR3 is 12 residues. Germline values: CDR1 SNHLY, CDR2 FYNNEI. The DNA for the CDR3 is TGTGCCAGCAGCGCCATAGGGGGCGGCTACACCTTC. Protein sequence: CASSAIGGGYTF.

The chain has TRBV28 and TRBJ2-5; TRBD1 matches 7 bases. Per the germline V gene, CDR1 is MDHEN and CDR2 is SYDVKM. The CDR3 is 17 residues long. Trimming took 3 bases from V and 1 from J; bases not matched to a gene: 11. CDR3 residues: CASSLEPPGTVQETQYF. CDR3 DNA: TGTGCCAGCAGTTTGGAGCCCCCCGGGACAGTCCAAGAGACCCAGTACTTC.

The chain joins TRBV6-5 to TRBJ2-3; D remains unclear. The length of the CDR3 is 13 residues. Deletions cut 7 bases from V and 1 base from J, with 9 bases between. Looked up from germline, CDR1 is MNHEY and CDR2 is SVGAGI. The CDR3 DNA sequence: TGTGCCAGCATGGGGTGGGGCACAGATACGCAGTATTTT. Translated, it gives CASMGWGTDTQYF.

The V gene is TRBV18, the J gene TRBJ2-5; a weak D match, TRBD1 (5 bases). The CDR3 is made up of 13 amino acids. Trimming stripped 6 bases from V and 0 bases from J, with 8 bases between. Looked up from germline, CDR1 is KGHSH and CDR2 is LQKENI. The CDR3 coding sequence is TGTGCCAGCTCCAAGGACAACCAAGAGACCCAGTACTTC. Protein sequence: CASSKDNQETQYF.

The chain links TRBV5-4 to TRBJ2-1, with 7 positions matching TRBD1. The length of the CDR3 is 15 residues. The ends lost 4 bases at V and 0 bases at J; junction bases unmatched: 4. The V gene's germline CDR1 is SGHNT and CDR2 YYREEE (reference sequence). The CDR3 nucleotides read TGTGCCAGCAGCCCAGGGGGAAGCTCCTACAATGAGCAGTTCTTC. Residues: CASSPGGSSYNEQFF.

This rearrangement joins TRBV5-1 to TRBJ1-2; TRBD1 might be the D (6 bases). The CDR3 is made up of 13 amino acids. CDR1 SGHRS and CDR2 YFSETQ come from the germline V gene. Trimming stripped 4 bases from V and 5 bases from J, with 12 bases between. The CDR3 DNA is TGCGCCAGCAGCCTAGACAGGCAGTATGGCTACACCTTC. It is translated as CASSLDRQYGYTF.

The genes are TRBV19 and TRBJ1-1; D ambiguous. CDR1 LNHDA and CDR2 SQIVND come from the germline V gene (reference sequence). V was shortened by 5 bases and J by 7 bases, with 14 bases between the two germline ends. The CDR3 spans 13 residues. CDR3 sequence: CASSASPEDEAFF. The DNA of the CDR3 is TGTGCCAGTAGTGCCAGCCCAGAGGATGAAGCTTTCTTT.

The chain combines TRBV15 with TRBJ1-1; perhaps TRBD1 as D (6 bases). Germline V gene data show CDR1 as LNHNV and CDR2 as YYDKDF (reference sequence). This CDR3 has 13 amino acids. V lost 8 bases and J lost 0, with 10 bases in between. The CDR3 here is CATRDNLNTEAFF. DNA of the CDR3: TGTGCCACCCGGGACAATTTGAACACTGAAGCTTTCTTT. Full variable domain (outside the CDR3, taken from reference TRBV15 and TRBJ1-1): DAMVIQNPRYQVTQFGKPVTLSCSQTLNHNVMYWYQQKSSQAPKLLFHYYDKDFNNEADTPDNFQSRRPNTSFCFLDIRSPGLGDTAMYLCATRDNLNTEAFFGQGTRLTVV.

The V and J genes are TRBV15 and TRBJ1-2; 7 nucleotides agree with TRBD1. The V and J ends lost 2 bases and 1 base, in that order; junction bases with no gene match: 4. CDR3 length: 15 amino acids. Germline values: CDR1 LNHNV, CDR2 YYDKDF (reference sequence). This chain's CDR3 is CATSRYRGFNYGYTF. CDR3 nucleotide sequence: TGTGCCACCAGCAGATACAGGGGTTTTAACTATGGCTACACCTTC. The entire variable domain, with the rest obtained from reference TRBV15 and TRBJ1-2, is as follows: DAMVIQNPRYQVTQFGKPVTLSCSQTLNHNVMYWYQQKSSQAPKLLFHYYDKDFNNEADTPDNFQSRRPNTSFCFLDIRSPGLGDTAMYLCATSRYRGFNYGYTFGSGTRLTVV.

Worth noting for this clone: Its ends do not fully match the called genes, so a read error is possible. The CDR3 nucleotides read TGTGCCATCAAATTAGCAGGGTCCTATGGCTACACCTTC. This codes for CAIKLAGSYGYTF. V is TRBV10-2 and J is TRBJ1-2, with D possibly TRBD1 on 5 matching bases. Germline V CDR1 and CDR2: WSHSY, SAAADI. This CDR3 is 13 amino acids long.

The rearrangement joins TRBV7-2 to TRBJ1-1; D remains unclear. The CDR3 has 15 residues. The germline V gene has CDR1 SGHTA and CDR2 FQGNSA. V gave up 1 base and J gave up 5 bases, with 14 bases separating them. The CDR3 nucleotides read TGTGCCAGCAGCTTAGTAATGCAGATGGGGACTGAAGCTTTCTTT. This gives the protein CASSLVMQMGTEAFF.

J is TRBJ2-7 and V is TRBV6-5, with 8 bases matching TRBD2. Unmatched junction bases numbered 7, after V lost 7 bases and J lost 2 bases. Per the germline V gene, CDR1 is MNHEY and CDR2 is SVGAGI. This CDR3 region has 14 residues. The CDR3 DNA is TGTGCCAGCAACAGACTAGCGCAAGCCTACGAGCAGTACTTC. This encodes CASNRLAQAYEQYF.